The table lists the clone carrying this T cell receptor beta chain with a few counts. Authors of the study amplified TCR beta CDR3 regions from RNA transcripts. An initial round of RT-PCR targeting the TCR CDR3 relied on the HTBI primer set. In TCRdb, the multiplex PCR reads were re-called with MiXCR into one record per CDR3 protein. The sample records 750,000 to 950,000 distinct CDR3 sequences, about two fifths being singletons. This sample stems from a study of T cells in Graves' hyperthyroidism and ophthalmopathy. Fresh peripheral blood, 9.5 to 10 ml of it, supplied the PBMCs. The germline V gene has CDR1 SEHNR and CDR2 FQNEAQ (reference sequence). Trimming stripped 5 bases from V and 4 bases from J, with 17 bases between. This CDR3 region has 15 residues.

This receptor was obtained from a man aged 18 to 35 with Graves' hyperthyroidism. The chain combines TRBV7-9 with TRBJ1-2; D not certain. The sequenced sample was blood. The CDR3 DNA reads TGTGCCAGCAGCCAAGTGGCCCCAGGTAGCTATGGCTACACCTTC. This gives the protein CASSQVAPGSYGYTF.